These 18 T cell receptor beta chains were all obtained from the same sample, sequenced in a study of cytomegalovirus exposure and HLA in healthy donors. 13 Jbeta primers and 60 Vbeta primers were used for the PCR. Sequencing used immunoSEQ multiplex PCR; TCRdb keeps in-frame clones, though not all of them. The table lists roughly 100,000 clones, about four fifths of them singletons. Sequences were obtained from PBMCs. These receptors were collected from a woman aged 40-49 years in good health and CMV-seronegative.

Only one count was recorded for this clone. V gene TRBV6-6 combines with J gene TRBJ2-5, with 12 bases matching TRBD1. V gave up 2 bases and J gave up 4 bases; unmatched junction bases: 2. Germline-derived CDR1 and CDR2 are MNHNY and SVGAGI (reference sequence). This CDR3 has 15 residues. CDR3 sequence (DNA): TGTGCCAGCAGTTACGGGGACAGGGGGCTAGAGACCCAGTACTTC. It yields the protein CASSYGDRGLETQYF.

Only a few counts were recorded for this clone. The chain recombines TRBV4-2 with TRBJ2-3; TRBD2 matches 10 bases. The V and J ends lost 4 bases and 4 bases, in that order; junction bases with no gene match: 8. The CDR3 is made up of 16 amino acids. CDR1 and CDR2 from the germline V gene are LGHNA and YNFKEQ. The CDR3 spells CASSPGASGSPDTQYF. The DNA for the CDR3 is TGTGCCAGCAGCCCCGGGGCTAGCGGGAGTCCAGATACGCAGTATTTT.

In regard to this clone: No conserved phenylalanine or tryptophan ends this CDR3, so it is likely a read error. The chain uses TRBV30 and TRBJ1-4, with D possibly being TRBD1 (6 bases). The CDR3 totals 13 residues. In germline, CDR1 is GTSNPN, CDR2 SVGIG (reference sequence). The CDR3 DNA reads TGTGGCTGGAATAACCGAGGGGGAGAAAAACTGTTTGTT. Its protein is CGWNNRGGEKLFV.

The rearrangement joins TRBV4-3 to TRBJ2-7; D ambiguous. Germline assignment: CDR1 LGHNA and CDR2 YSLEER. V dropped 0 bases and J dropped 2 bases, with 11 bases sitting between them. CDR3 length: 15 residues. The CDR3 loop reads CASSQDRFTTYEQYF. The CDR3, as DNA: TGCGCCAGCAGCCAAGATCGATTCACTACCTACGAGCAGTACTTC.

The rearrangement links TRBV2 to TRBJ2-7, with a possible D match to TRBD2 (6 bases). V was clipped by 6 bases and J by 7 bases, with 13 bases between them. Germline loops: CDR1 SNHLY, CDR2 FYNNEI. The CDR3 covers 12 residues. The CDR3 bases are TGTGCCAGCAGAAGAGCGGGTGGGGAGCAGTACTTC. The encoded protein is CASRRAGGEQYF. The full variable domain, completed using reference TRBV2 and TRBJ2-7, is EPEVTQTPSHQVTQMGQEVILRCVPISNHLYFYWYRQILGQKVEFLVSFYNNEISEKSEIFDDQFSVERPDGSNFTLKIRSTKLEDSAMYFCASRRAGGEQYFGPGTRLTVT.

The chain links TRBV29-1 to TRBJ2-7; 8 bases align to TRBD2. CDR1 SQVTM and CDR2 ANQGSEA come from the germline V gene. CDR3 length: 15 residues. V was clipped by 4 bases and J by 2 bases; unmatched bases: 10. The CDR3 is CSVVGTAGGTYEQYF. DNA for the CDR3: TGCAGCGTTGTGGGGACGGCGGGGGGCACCTACGAGCAGTACTTC.

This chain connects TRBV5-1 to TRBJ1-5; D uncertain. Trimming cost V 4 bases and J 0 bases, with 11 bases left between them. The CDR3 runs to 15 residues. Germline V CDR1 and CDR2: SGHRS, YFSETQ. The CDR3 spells CASSQRFYSNQPQHF. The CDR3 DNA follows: TGCGCCAGCAGCCAGCGATTTTATAGCAATCAGCCCCAGCATTTT.

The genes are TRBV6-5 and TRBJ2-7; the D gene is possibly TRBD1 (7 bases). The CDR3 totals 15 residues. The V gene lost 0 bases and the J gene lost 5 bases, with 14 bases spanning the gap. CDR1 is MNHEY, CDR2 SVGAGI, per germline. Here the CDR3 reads CASSYSGGRGDEQYF. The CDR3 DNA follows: TGTGCCAGCAGTTACTCTGGGGGCAGGGGGGACGAGCAGTACTTC.

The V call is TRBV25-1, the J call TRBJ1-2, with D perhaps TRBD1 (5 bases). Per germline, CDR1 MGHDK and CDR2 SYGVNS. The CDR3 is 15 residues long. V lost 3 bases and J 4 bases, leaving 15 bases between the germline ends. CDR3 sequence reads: CASSELGDSFYGYTF. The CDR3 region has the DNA TGTGCCAGCAGTGAGTTAGGAGACAGCTTCTATGGCTACACCTTC.

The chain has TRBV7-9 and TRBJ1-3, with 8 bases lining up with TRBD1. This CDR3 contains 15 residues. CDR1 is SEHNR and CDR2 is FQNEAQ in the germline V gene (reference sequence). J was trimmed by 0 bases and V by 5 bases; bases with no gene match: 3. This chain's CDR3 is CASSETGVSGNTIYF. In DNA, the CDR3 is TGTGCCAGCAGCGAGACAGGGGTCTCTGGAAACACCATATATTTT.

CDR3 sequence (DNA): TGTGCCAGCAGTTCTCCAGATACGCAGTATTTT. Translating gives CASSSPDTQYF. The chain carries TRBV27 and TRBJ2-3, with D hard to call. CDR1 is MNHEY, CDR2 SMNVEV, per germline (reference sequence). The CDR3 extends over 11 amino acids. Trimming stripped 4 bases from V and 4 bases from J, with 3 bases between.

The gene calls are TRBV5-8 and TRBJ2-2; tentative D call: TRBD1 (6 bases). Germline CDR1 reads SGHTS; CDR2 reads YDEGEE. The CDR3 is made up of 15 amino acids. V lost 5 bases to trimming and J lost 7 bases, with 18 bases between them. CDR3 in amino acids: CASRSTGFILGELFF. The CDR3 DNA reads TGTGCCAGCAGATCCACAGGGTTTATTCTCGGGGAGCTGTTTTTT.

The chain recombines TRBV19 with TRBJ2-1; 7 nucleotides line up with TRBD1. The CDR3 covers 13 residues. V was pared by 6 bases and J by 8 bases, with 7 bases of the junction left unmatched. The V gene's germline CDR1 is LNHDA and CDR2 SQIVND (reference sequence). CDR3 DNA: TGTGCCAGTAGGGGAACAGGGGATGATGAGCAGTTCTTC. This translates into CASRGTGDDEQFF.

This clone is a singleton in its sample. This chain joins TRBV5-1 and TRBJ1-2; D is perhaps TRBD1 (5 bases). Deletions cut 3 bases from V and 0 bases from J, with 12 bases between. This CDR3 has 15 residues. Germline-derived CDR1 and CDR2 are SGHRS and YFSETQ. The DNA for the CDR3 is TGCGCCAGCAGCTCCGACAGAATTGCTAACTATGGCTACACCTTC. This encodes CASSSDRIANYGYTF. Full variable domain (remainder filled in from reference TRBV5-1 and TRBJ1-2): KAGVTQTPRYLIKTRGQQVTLSCSPISGHRSVSWYQQTPGQGLQFLFEYFSETQRNKGNFPGRFSGRQFSNSRSEMNVSTLELGDSALYLCASSSDRIANYGYTFGSGTRLTVV.

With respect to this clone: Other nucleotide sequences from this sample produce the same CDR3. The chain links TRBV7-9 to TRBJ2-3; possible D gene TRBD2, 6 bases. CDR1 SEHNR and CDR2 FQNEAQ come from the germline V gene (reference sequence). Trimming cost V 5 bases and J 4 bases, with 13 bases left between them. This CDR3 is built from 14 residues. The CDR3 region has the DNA TGTGCCAGCAGCCAAGACCGCGGGGCAGATACGCAGTATTTT. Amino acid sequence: CASSQDRGADTQYF.

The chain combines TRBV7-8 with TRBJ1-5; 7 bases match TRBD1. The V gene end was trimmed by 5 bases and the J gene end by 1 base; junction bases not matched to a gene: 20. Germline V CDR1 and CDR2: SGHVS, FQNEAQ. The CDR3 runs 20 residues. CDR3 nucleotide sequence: TGTGCCAGCAGCCCAAACATTCCGGGACAGCGGATGTGGAGCAATCAGCCCCAGCATTTT. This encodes CASSPNIPGQRMWSNQPQHF.

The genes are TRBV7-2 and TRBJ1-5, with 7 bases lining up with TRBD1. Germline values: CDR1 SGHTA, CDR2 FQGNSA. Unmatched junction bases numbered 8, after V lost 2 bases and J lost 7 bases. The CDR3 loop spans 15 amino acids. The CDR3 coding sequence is TGTGCCAGCAGCTTACAAGGGGGCAGGGAGCAGCCCCAGCATTTT. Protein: CASSLQGGREQPQHF.

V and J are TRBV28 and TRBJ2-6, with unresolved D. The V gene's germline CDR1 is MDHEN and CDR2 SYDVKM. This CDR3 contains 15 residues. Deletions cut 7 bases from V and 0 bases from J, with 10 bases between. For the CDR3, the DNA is TGTGCCAGCACAGAATATACCTCTGGGGCCAACGTCCTGACTTTC. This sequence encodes CASTEYTSGANVLTF.